The entry that follows covers one T cell receptor beta chain sequence. The antigen remains undetermined. The source of the sample is a study of shared clonotypes between healthy human individuals. Study-wide findings and caveats: Around 5.4% of naive CD4 clonotypes were common to four donors. Clonotype sharing across donors was expected to vary with sequencing depth.

The run depth of the assay was deep. Original processing notes: Sequence data from immunoSEQ were junction-only and lacked quality scores; consequently, filtering differed. Profiled with immunoSEQ multiplex PCR; TCRdb holds only in-frame clones, not every one. D and trimming come from the DNA, and the V and J calls and clone size come from that table. Found here are over 2 million clones, approximately 94% of them singletons; the top ten hold roughly 1.1%. Naive CD8 cells were CD45RO-negative, positively selected for CCR7, excluding terminally differentiated effector memory CD45RA+ cells. The CDR3 length is 14 residues. Looked up from germline, CDR1 is MGHDK and CDR2 is SYGVNS. The V gene lost 8 bases and the J gene lost 5 bases, with 18 bases spanning the gap.

The sequence was obtained from a man between 18 and 29 years old in good health. The chain joins TRBV25-1 to TRBJ2-5; D ambiguous. Sequenced input: naive CD8+ T cells sorted from blood. CDR3 bases: TGTGCCAGCGGCCTTGGTGAGACCGGGGAGACCCAGTACTTC. Translated: CASGLGETGETQYF.